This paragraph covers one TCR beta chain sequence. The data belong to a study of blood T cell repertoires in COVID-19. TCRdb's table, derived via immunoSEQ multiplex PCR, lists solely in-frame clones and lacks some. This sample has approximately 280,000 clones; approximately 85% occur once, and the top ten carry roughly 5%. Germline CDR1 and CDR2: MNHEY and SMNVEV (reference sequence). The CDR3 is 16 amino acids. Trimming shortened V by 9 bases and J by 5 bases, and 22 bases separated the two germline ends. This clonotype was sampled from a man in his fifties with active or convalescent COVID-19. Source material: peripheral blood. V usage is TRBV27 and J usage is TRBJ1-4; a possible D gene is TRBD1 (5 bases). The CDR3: CARTPHNQTENEKLFF. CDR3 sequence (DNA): TGTGCCAGAACACCCCATAATCAGACAGAAAATGAAAAACTGTTTTTT.